Reported below is one TCR beta chain. The data belong to a study of control samples from healthy donors and cancer patients. CDR1 is MGHDK and CDR2 is SYGVNS in the germline V gene. V dropped 3 bases and J dropped 0; count of bases not matched to a gene: 3. CDR3 length equals 15 residues. Clones were sequenced by immunoSEQ multiplex PCR, and TCRdb holds only the in-frame ones, with some missing. The table records about 120,000 clones, 70% to 90% of them present only once. The sequence was collected from a man between 35 and 55 years old in good health. The sample comprised blood. This sequence joins TRBV25-1 and TRBJ1-1; the match to TRBD1 covers 8 bases. Written as DNA, the CDR3 is TGTGCCAGCAGTGATCGGACAGGGATGAACACTGAAGCTTTCTTT. Its protein is CASSDRTGMNTEAFF.